Listed below are T cell receptor beta chains from one sample, sequenced in a study of Ad26.COV2.S vaccination and SARS-CoV-2 variants. Produced via immunoSEQ multiplex PCR; TCRdb's table is partial and in-frame only. The sample comprises hundreds of thousands of clones, around 86% of which are singletons, and roughly 3.1% rests with the top ten. The starting material was peripheral blood, obtained in a trial of Ad26.COV2.S vaccine versus placebo. The receptors shown here come from a person aged 18 to 65 who received the Ad26.COV2.S COVID-19 vaccine or a placebo. CDR3s include the opening cysteine and the closing phenylalanine or tryptophan. The order of the fields is V gene, CDR3 length, J gene, D gene, CDR3 DNA, CDR3 protein. A D gene is named only where the DNA matches it firmly.

TRBV4-1	15	TRBJ1-3	NA	TGCGCCAGCAGCCCGACTGACAGCTCTGGAAACACCATATATTTT	CASSPTDSSGNTIYF
TRBV7-3	19	TRBJ1-1	TRBD1	TGTGCCAGCAGCCCGCTACCACGGGACAGGGGGGACATGAACACTGAAGCTTTCTTT	CASSPLPRDRGDMNTEAFF
TRBV9	15	TRBJ2-3	NA	TGTGCCAGCAGCCCCCGAGCTTGGAACACAGATACGCAGTATTTT	CASSPRAWNTDTQYF
TRBV2	17	TRBJ2-2	TRBD1	TGTGCCAGCAGTCCACGGACAGGGAACACTGTTGTGGGGGAGCTGTTTTTT	CASSPRTGNTVVGELFF
TRBV6-5	14	TRBJ2-5	TRBD1	TGTGCCAGCAGTTACTCAGGGGGCTGGGAGACCCAGTACTTC	CASSYSGGWETQYF
TRBV5-5	14	TRBJ2-7	NA	TGTGCCAGCAGCTTGGAGGACAGCTCCTACGAGCAGTACTTC	CASSLEDSSYEQYF
TRBV12-3/TRBV12-4	12	TRBJ2-1	NA	TGTGCCAGCATCCTAGCTTCCAATGAGCAGTTCTTC	CASILASNEQFF
TRBV12-3/TRBV12-4	13	TRBJ1-1	NA	TGTGCCAGCGTGGGCAGACGAACCTATGAAGCTTTCTTT	CASVGRRTYEAFF
TRBV19	15	TRBJ2-3	TRBD2	TGTGCCAGTAGTAATCCGGGACTAGACACAGATACGCAGTATTTT	CASSNPGLDTDTQYF
TRBV7-3	12	TRBJ1-1	NA	TGTGCCAGCAGCCCGGGACGGATTGAAGCTTTCTTT	CASSPGRIEAFF
TRBV11-1	15	TRBJ2-3	NA	TGTGCCAGCAGCTTAGAAGGGACTAGCACAGATACGCAGTATTTT	CASSLEGTSTDTQYF
TRBV19	17	TRBJ1-5	TRBD1	TGTGCCAGTACCTTGGGACAGGGAGTAAGAAGCAATCAGCCCCAGCATTTT	CASTLGQGVRSNQPQHF
TRBV2	15	TRBJ2-6	TRBD2	TGTGCCAGGGGGACTAGCGGCTCTGGGGCCAACGTCCTGACTTTC	CARGTSGSGANVLTF
TRBV28	13	TRBJ1-1	NA	TGTGCCAGCAGTTTCGTACCCGGGGCTGAAGCTTTCTTT	CASSFVPGAEAFF